A single sample gave rise to the 26 T cell receptor beta chains below, sequenced in a study of identical twins. TCRdb re-derived calls from the 5' RACE reads in MiXCR, one entry per CDR3 protein. Of roughly 290,000 distinct CDR3 sequences listed, 9.5% are singletons. The data were also submitted as part of a second study, on yellow fever vaccine responses in identical twins.

The sample taken for sequencing was CD8+ T cells sorted from blood. These receptors were collected from a young woman in good health.

This clonotype was found many times. The V call is TRBV3-1, the J call TRBJ1-1; weak D call: TRBD1 (6 bases). V shed 1 base and J shed 5 bases, with 17 bases lying between them. Germline CDR1 reads LGHDT; CDR2 reads YNNKEL (reference sequence). CDR3 length equals 16 residues. The CDR3: CASSQVTSGTTTEAFF. The CDR3 DNA follows: TGTGCCAGCAGCCAAGTTACGTCTGGGACAACTACTGAAGCTTTCTTT.

This clonotype was detected only a few times. This chain uses TRBV27 with TRBJ2-5; D gene ambiguous. Deletions cut 0 bases from V and 8 bases from J, with 10 bases between. CDR3 length equals 13 residues. Germline CDR1 is MNHEY and CDR2 is SMNVEV (reference sequence). CDR3 nucleotides: TGTGCCAGCAGTTTATCACGGTTGCAAACCCAGTACTTC. Protein product: CASSLSRLQTQYF.

This clonotype was seen repeatedly, ten times or more. The chain uses TRBV7-9 and TRBJ2-7; 8 nucleotides match TRBD1. Looked up from germline, CDR1 is SEHNR and CDR2 is FQNEAQ (reference sequence). The V segment lost 2 bases and the J segment 4 bases; nucleotides outside the gene matches: 1. The CDR3 has 13 amino acids. CDR3 region: CASSLNRGYEQYF. The CDR3 DNA sequence: TGTGCCAGCAGCTTAAACAGGGGGTACGAGCAGTACTTC.

This clonotype was seen at least ten times. The chain recombines TRBV7-8 with TRBJ2-7, with 7 positions matching TRBD1. Germline V CDR1 and CDR2: SGHVS, FQNEAQ. CDR3 size: 15 residues. V shed 5 bases and J 3 bases; nucleotides not matched to a gene: 10. The CDR3 spells CASSHPPGQSYEQYF. The CDR3 region has the DNA TGTGCCAGCAGCCACCCTCCGGGACAGAGCTACGAGCAGTACTTC.

This clonotype was counted at least ten times. V gene TRBV20-1 combines with J gene TRBJ2-5; the D is unclear. Trimming took off 3 bases at V and 3 bases at J, with 8 bases between the two ends. The length of the CDR3 is 12 residues. Germline lookup yields CDR1 DFQATT and CDR2 SNEGSKA (reference sequence). CDR3 loop: CSARSAKETQYF. The CDR3 nucleotides read TGCAGTGCTAGGTCTGCGAAAGAGACCCAGTACTTC.

The table lists this clonotype with many counts. The chain couples TRBV7-9 to TRBJ2-1; D is unclear. Trimming pared 1 base from V and 9 bases from J, leaving 13 bases between. The CDR3 is made up of 14 amino acids. Germline lookup yields CDR1 SEHNR and CDR2 FQNEAQ (reference sequence). The DNA for the CDR3 is TGTGCCAGCAGCTTAGAGGTTAGCACCGGTGAGCAGTTCTTC. It translates to CASSLEVSTGEQFF.

The V and J genes are TRBV3-1 and TRBJ2-7, with 7 bases identical to TRBD1. Trimming at V came to 3 bases and at J to 2 bases, leaving 7 bases not matched to a gene. Germline assignment: CDR1 LGHDT and CDR2 YNNKEL (reference sequence). The CDR3 covers 15 residues. Here the CDR3 reads CASSQGDSVAYEQYF. In DNA, the CDR3 is TGTGCCAGCAGCCAGGGGGACAGTGTTGCCTACGAGCAGTACTTC.

This clonotype was found a few times. The chain carries TRBV2 and TRBJ2-5; 11 bases match TRBD1. Trimming took 4 bases from V and 4 from J; bases not matched to a gene: 5. The CDR3 totals 15 residues. Germline CDR1 reads SNHLY; CDR2 reads FYNNEI. The CDR3 region is CASSGTGGSGETQYF. The CDR3 DNA follows: TGTGCCAGCAGTGGGACAGGGGGCAGCGGAGAGACCCAGTACTTC.

This clonotype was counted at least ten times. This chain joins TRBV29-1 and TRBJ2-1; 9 nucleotides agree with TRBD1. V dropped 7 bases and J dropped 9; count of bases not matched to a gene: 7. This CDR3 has 12 residues. CDR1 and CDR2 from the germline V gene are SQVTM and ANQGSEA. CDR3 amino acids: CSAWDREVEQFF. CDR3 DNA sequence: TGCAGCGCATGGGACAGGGAGGTTGAGCAGTTCTTC.

This clonotype was seen at least ten times. Sequence at one end of the junction differs from germline and may be a read error. The chain links TRBV7-7 to TRBJ2-1, with TRBD2 identical over 13 bases. Germline loops: CDR1 SSHAT, CDR2 FNYEAQ (reference sequence). CDR3 size: 14 residues. The CDR3 spells CASSRTSGSNEQFF. The CDR3 coding sequence is TGTGCTAGCAGCCGGACTAGCGGGAGTAATGAGCAGTTCTTC.

V gene TRBV4-3 combines with J gene TRBJ2-1, with 11 bases fitting TRBD2. With V trimmed by 3 bases and J by 7 bases, 8 bases remained unmatched. Germline values: CDR1 LGHNA, CDR2 YSLEER. The CDR3 runs to 16 residues. Written as DNA, the CDR3 is TGCGCCAGCAGCCATGAACTAGCGGGAGCTCGGAATGAGCAGTTCTTC. Translation: CASSHELAGARNEQFF.

In this sample, this clonotype turned up a few times. The rearrangement uses TRBV6-4 and TRBJ2-3; D ambiguous. Trimming removed 2 bases at V and 2 bases at J, with 11 bases between. This CDR3 is 15 amino acids long. From germline, CDR1 is MRHNA and CDR2 SNTAGT. The CDR3 coding sequence is TGTGCCAGCAGTGACGGGGTGGCCCACACAGATACGCAGTATTTT. It translates to CASSDGVAHTDTQYF.

This sequence joins TRBV10-3 and TRBJ2-1; 8 nucleotides agree with TRBD2. J gave up 3 bases and V 2 bases, and 3 bases lay outside the gene matches. This CDR3 is 15 amino acids long. Germline CDR1 and CDR2: ENHRY and SYGVKD. The CDR3 DNA reads as TGTGCCATCAGTGAGGGCGGGGGGCTCTACAATGAGCAGTTCTTC. It is translated as CAISEGGGLYNEQFF.

There are many counts of this clonotype. The CDR3 loop reads CASSEAGRNSPLHF. For the CDR3, the DNA is TGCGCCAGCAGTGAGGCAGGCCGTAATTCACCCCTCCACTTT. The chain carries TRBV4-1 and TRBJ1-6, with D unclear. Trimming took off 6 bases at V and 6 bases at J, with 12 bases between the two ends. This CDR3 is 14 amino acids long. Germline CDR1 and CDR2: MGHRA and YSYEKL.

This chain uses TRBV28 with TRBJ2-7; D is uncertain. The V end lost 2 bases, the J end lost 2 bases, and 16 bases lay between the germline ends. Germline assignment: CDR1 MDHEN and CDR2 SYDVKM. The CDR3 runs to 16 residues. The CDR3 bases are TGTGCCAGCAGTTTAATCGGTGGGCCGTTCACCTACGAGCAGTACTTC. This codes for CASSLIGGPFTYEQYF.

This clonotype was seen at least ten times. The rearrangement uses TRBV4-1 and TRBJ2-7; the D is unclear. Trimming shortened V by 1 base and J by 6 bases, and 13 bases separated the two germline ends. Germline V gene data show CDR1 as MGHRA and CDR2 as YSYEKL. The CDR3 runs 14 residues. CDR3 coding DNA: TGCGCCAGCAGCCAAGTAGCTGACCTGCGCGAGCAGTACTTC. It is translated as CASSQVADLREQYF.

The sample holds many counts of this clonotype. This chain links TRBV7-8 with TRBJ2-7, with D possibly TRBD1 on 6 matching bases. CDR3 size: 17 residues. The V end lost 1 base, the J end lost 5 bases, and 21 bases lay between the germline ends. Per germline, CDR1 SGHVS and CDR2 FQNEAQ. The DNA for the CDR3 is TGTGCCAGCAGCTTAGGAGGAGGAGGTGGGGGCAGGGACGAGCAGTACTTC. This translates into CASSLGGGGGGRDEQYF.

This clonotype was observed a handful of times. The chain uses TRBV4-3 and TRBJ2-1, with 9 bases identical to TRBD1. The CDR3 runs to 16 residues. J gave up 4 bases and V 0 bases, and 4 bases lay outside the gene matches. Germline assignment: CDR1 LGHNA and CDR2 YSLEER. The DNA of the CDR3 is TGCGCCAGCAGCCAAGATATACAGGGGGCATACAATGAGCAGTTCTTC. Its translation: CASSQDIQGAYNEQFF.

This clonotype was counted ten times or more. In nucleotides, the CDR3 is TGTGCCAGCAGTTGGGGACCGTCGGAACAAGAGACCCAGTACTTC. Translating gives CASSWGPSEQETQYF. This chain uses TRBV7-9 with TRBJ2-5; perhaps D is TRBD1 or TRBD2 (5 bases each). Trimming took 6 bases from V and 2 from J, leaving 16 bases between them. CDR3 length equals 15 residues. Per the germline V gene, CDR1 is SEHNR and CDR2 is FQNEAQ (reference sequence).

This clonotype was recorded at least ten times. The chain carries TRBV12-3 or TRBV12-4 and TRBJ2-1, with a possible D match to TRBD2 (5 bases). The CDR3 loop spans 15 amino acids. V shed 7 bases and J shed 4 bases, with 17 bases lying between them. CDR3 coding DNA: TGTGCCAGCACAGGTTTGGAGGTGGGGTACAATGAGCAGTTCTTC. Amino acid sequence: CASTGLEVGYNEQFF.

V is TRBV27 and J is TRBJ2-1; 7 nucleotides line up with TRBD1. Trimming took 5 bases from V and 0 from J; bases not matched to a gene: 7. This CDR3 has 16 residues. CDR1 and CDR2 (germline): MNHEY, SMNVEV (reference sequence). CDR3 amino acids: CASSIETGTSYNEQFF. The CDR3 nucleotides read TGTGCCAGCAGTATCGAGACAGGGACCTCCTACAATGAGCAGTTCTTC.

This clonotype was detected a few times. The chain joins TRBV6-1 to TRBJ2-2, with 11 bases fitting TRBD2. J gave up 4 bases and V 6 bases, and 13 bases lay outside the gene matches. This CDR3 is 18 amino acids long. Germline CDR1 is MNHNS and CDR2 is SASEGT. The CDR3 here is CASSWGVAGGPGTGELFF. The CDR3 DNA follows: TGTGCCAGCAGCTGGGGGGTAGCGGGGGGGCCGGGCACCGGGGAGCTGTTTTTT.

This sequence joins TRBV7-6 and TRBJ2-7; D remains unclear. The V gene's germline CDR1 is SGHVS and CDR2 FNYEAQ. The CDR3 length is 14 residues. The V end lost 1 base, the J end lost 5 bases, and 12 bases lay between the germline ends. The CDR3 bases are TGTGCCAGCAGCTTAGGGGCAGCCCGTAACGAGCAGTACTTC. Translated: CASSLGAARNEQYF.

This clonotype showed up many times. The chain is built from TRBV19 and TRBJ2-5, with TRBD2 matching 10 bases. V shed 10 bases and J 0 bases; nucleotides not matched to a gene: 5. This CDR3 has 14 residues. The V gene's germline CDR1 is LNHDA and CDR2 SQIVND (reference sequence). CDR3 nucleotide sequence: TGTGCCACCGGGACTAGCGCTGACCAAGAGACCCAGTACTTC. Translation: CATGTSADQETQYF.

This clonotype was observed at least ten times. This chain joins TRBV12-3 or TRBV12-4 and TRBJ2-7; 9 bases line up with TRBD1. V shed 6 bases and J 5 bases; nucleotides not matched to a gene: 8. The CDR3 covers 14 residues. The CDR3 loop reads CASRTGTGTNEQYF. The CDR3 coding sequence is TGTGCCAGCAGGACCGGGACAGGGACAAACGAGCAGTACTTC.

This clonotype was seen only a few times. The V call is TRBV11-2, the J call TRBJ2-7; 9 bases align to TRBD2. V shed 5 bases, J shed 3 bases, and the junction held 8 bases outside the gene matches. Germline lookup yields CDR1 SGHAT and CDR2 FQNNGV. This CDR3 contains 15 residues. CDR3 sequence: CASSRGGAANYEQYF. CDR3 DNA sequence: TGTGCCAGCAGCCGCGGGGGGGCAGCTAACTACGAGCAGTACTTC.